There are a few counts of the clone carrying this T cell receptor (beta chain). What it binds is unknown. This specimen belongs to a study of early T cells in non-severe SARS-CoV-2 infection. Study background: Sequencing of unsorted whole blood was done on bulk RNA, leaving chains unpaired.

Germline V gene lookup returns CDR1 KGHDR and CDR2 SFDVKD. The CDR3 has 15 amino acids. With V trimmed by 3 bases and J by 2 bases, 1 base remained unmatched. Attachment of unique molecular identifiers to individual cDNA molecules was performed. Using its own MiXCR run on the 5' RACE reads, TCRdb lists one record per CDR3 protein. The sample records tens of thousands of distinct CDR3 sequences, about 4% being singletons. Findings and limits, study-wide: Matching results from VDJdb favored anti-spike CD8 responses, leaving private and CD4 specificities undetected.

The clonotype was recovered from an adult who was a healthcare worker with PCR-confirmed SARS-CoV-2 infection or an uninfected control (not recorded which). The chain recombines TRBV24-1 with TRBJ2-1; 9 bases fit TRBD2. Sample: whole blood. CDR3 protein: CATSDGLATYNEQFF. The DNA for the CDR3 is TGTGCCACCAGTGATGGACTAGCGACCTACAATGAGCAGTTCTTC.